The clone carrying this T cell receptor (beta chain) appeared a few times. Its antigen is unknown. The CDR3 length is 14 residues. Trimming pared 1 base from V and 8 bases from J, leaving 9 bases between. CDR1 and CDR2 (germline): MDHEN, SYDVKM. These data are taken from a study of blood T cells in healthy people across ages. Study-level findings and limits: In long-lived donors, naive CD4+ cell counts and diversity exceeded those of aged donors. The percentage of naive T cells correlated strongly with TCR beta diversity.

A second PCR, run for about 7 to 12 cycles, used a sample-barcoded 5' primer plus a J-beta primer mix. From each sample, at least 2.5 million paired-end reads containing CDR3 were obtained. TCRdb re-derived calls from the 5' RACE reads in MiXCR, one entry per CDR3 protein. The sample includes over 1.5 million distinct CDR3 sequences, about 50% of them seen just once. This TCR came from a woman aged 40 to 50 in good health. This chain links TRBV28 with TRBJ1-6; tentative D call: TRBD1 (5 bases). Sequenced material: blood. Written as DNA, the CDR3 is TGTGCCAGCAGTTTATATCAGGGTGATTCACCCCTCCACTTT. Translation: CASSLYQGDSPLHF.